The 17 T cell receptor beta chains below were found in one sample sequenced in a study of T cell repertoires in cytomegalovirus infection. MiXCR, run by TCRdb on the reads, gives a single entry per CDR3 protein. The sample holds about 300,000 distinct CDR3 sequences; roughly 9.3% are singletons and the top ten take around 2.5%. The sample comprised PBMCs. The receptors originated from a human donor in good health (CMV status not recorded). Some clones in this sample may be carry-over from other donors' samples.

At least ten counts were recorded for this clonotype. This chain uses TRBV28 with TRBJ2-2; 9 bases match TRBD2. This CDR3 spans 16 amino acids. The germline CDR1 and CDR2 sequences are MDHEN and SYDVKM. Germline trimming cut 5 bases from V and 5 bases from J; bases unmatched to any gene: 9. The CDR3, as DNA: TGTGCCAGCAGTCCACCGACTAGCGGAGCTACCGGGGAGCTGTTTTTT. It translates to CASSPPTSGATGELFF.

This clonotype was seen a few times. The rearrangement links TRBV2 to TRBJ2-7, with D tentatively TRBD1 (5 bases). CDR3 length: 14 residues. Trimming took off 4 bases at V and 2 bases at J, with 12 bases between the two ends. The germline gives CDR1 SNHLY, CDR2 FYNNEI. The CDR3 DNA reads TGTGCCAGCAGTGCTCCCACCAGGGCCTACGAGCAGTACGTC. Amino acids: CASSAPTRAYEQYV.

As to this clonotype: A much bigger clone sits one base away, suggesting this may be a read error. The chain carries TRBV12-3 or TRBV12-4 and TRBJ2-1; TRBD2 matches 8 bases. The CDR3 is 13 amino acids. J was trimmed by 5 bases and V by 11 bases; bases with no gene match: 8. The CDR3 here is CAGLTSDNNEQFF. The CDR3 bases are TGTGCCGGCTTGACTAGCGACAACAATGAGCAGTTCTTC.

This chain joins TRBV20-1 and TRBJ2-2, with D unresolved. V lost 5 bases and J 0 bases, leaving 13 bases between the germline ends. The germline V gene has CDR1 DFQATT and CDR2 SNEGSKA (reference sequence). This CDR3 contains 15 residues. The CDR3 DNA reads TGCAGTGCTCCTACATTGGCCTCGAACACCGGGGAGCTGTTTTTT. Translated: CSAPTLASNTGELFF.

CDR3 coding DNA: TGTGCCAGCAGCTCACGGACTAGCGGGAATGTTAACACCGGGGAGCTGTTTTTT. Translated, it gives CASSSRTSGNVNTGELFF. This chain joins TRBV9 and TRBJ2-2, with 12 positions matching TRBD2. The germline gives CDR1 SGDLS, CDR2 YYNGEE. The V segment lost 4 bases and the J segment 2 bases; nucleotides outside the gene matches: 9. There are 18 residues in the CDR3. Looking up the rest from reference TRBV9 and TRBJ2-2 gives the full variable domain: DSGVTQTPKHLITATGQRVTLRCSPRSGDLSVYWYQQSLDQGLQFLIQYYNGEERAKGNILERFSAQQFPDLHSELNLSSLELGDSALYFCASSSRTSGNVNTGELFFGEGSRLTVL.

There are many counts of this clonotype. The rearrangement links TRBV7-2 to TRBJ1-1; no definite D call. The ends were cut back, 1 base at V and 2 bases at J, with 11 bases in the middle. The CDR3 runs to 15 residues. Germline V gives CDR1 SGHTA, CDR2 FQGNSA. The CDR3 DNA reads as TGTGCCAGCAGCTTAGATGGGGTTCCAAACACTGAAGCTTTCTTT. As protein: CASSLDGVPNTEAFF.

This clonotype was seen ten or more times. This chain connects TRBV6-5 to TRBJ2-1; 10 bases line up with TRBD1. This CDR3 comprises 15 residues. The germline V gene has CDR1 MNHEY and CDR2 SVGAGI. Trimming at V came to 6 bases and at J to 5 bases, leaving 7 bases not matched to a gene. CDR3 in amino acids: CASSRRQGANNEQFF. The CDR3 DNA reads as TGTGCCAGCAGCCGGAGACAGGGGGCGAACAATGAGCAGTTCTTC.

This clonotype was counted at least ten times. The chain carries TRBV7-2 and TRBJ2-5, with 15 positions matching TRBD2. CDR1 and CDR2 (germline): SGHTA, FQGNSA. Germline trimming cut 5 bases from V and 5 bases from J; bases unmatched to any gene: 9. The CDR3 extends over 17 amino acids. The CDR3 DNA sequence: TGTGCCAGCAGCACTGGACTAGCGGGGGGGTGGTATGAGACCCAGTACTTC. This gives the protein CASSTGLAGGWYETQYF.

The V gene is TRBV7-8, the J gene TRBJ2-1; a possible D gene is TRBD2 (7 bases). V lost 1 base and J lost 15, with 19 bases in between. Germline CDR1 SGHVS, CDR2 FQNEAQ. The CDR3 extends over 14 amino acids. CDR3 sequence (DNA): TGTGCCAGCAGCTTAGAGGGGGGAGGGAGTAAAACGTTCTTC. Translated, it gives CASSLEGGGSKTFF.

This clonotype was seen ten or more times. The V and J genes are TRBV6-2 or TRBV6-3 and TRBJ2-5; D not resolved. CDR3 length: 14 residues. Germline loops: CDR1 MNHEY, CDR2 SVGEGT. V was cut by 8 bases and J by 2 bases, with 15 bases left in between. CDR3 region: CASGVRILQETQYF. In nucleotides, the CDR3 is TGTGCCAGCGGTGTGAGGATCCTACAAGAGACCCAGTACTTC.

This clonotype has at least ten counts. The chain couples TRBV2 to TRBJ2-6, with D possibly matching TRBD1 (5 bases). The ends were cut back, 4 bases at V and 6 bases at J, with 13 bases in the middle. Germline V gives CDR1 SNHLY, CDR2 FYNNEI. The CDR3 runs 15 residues. This chain's CDR3 is CASSADTFSANVLTF. Here the CDR3 DNA reads TGTGCCAGCAGTGCGGACACCTTTTCGGCCAACGTCCTGACTTTC.

In this sample, this clonotype turned up many times. The V call is TRBV20-1, the J call TRBJ2-1; D gene uncertain. The CDR3 has 14 residues. Germline CDR1 and CDR2: DFQATT and SNEGSKA (reference sequence). V was cut by 3 bases and J by 3 bases, with 12 bases left in between. The CDR3 DNA reads as TGCAGTGCTAGCTCGGCTGGCCGCTACAATGAGCAGTTCTTC. It yields the protein CSASSAGRYNEQFF.

This clonotype has ten or more counts. At one end, the junction sequence differs from germline, possibly due to a read error. V is TRBV18 and J is TRBJ1-1, with TRBD1 matching 8 bases. The CDR3 extends over 13 amino acids. Germline V gene data show CDR1 as KGHSH and CDR2 as LQKENI. CDR3 protein: CASSRQGNAEAFF. In DNA form, the CDR3 reads TGTGCCAGCTCGCGACAGGGGAACGCTGAAGCTTTCTTT. Based on the CDR3 plus reference TRBV18 and TRBJ1-1, the full variable domain is NAGVMQNPRHLVRRRGQEARLRCSPMKGHSHVYWYRQLPEEGLKFMVYLQKENIIDESGMPKERFSAEFPKEGPSILRIQQVVRGDSAAYFCASSRQGNAEAFFGQGTRLTVV.

This clonotype was counted many times. This rearrangement joins TRBV12-3 or TRBV12-4 to TRBJ2-5; D remains unclear. The CDR3 is 12 amino acids. Deletions cut 5 bases from V and 4 bases from J, with 8 bases between. CDR3 coding DNA: TGTGCCAGCAGTATAGGGTCAGAGACCCAGTACTTC. It is translated as CASSIGSETQYF.

This clonotype was detected a few times. The J gene is TRBJ2-1, the V gene TRBV20-1, with 8 bases that match TRBD2. Germline CDR1 DFQATT, CDR2 SNEGSKA (reference sequence). J lost 3 bases, V lost 6 bases, and 7 bases had no gene match. The CDR3 length is 14 residues. The CDR3 region is CSAGSGAFYNEQFF. CDR3 sequence (DNA): TGCAGTGCGGGTAGCGGGGCCTTCTACAATGAGCAGTTCTTC.

This clonotype was seen a handful of times. A much larger clonotype is one base distant, so this may be a read error. This chain uses TRBV2 with TRBJ1-1; 9 nucleotides align to TRBD1. Germline lookup yields CDR1 SNHLY and CDR2 FYNNEI. The CDR3 loop spans 13 amino acids. V lost 5 bases and J lost 3; bases outside the gene matches: 1. The chain's CDR3 is CASSWTGDTEAFF. In DNA form, the CDR3 reads TGTGCCAGCAGTTGGACAGGGGACACTGAAGCTTTCTTT.

The rearrangement links TRBV24-1 to TRBJ2-2, with 9 bases fitting TRBD1. The CDR3 consists of 16 residues. The germline V gene has CDR1 KGHDR and CDR2 SFDVKD. The V segment lost 4 bases and the J segment 4 bases; nucleotides outside the gene matches: 6. The CDR3 coding sequence is TGTGCCACCAGTGACCGGGGACAGGGAGGCACCGGGGAGCTGTTTTTT. It is translated as CATSDRGQGGTGELFF.